The clone carrying this T cell receptor (beta chain) rates as medium-sized. Each CDR3 protein gets one entry after TCRdb re-called the 5' RACE reads with MiXCR. The sample records roughly 3,500 distinct CDR3 sequences, roughly 8% being singletons. This entry is derived from a study of spatial heterogeneity in lung cancer. As to time point: sample taken at primary tumor resection. Researchers sequenced whole RNA taken from tumor, nontumor lung or frozen PBMC without sorting. Trimming removed 4 bases from V and 5 bases from J, with 12 bases in between. This CDR3 spans 14 amino acids. Germline-derived CDR1 and CDR2 are GTSNPN and SVGIG (reference sequence).

Sequencing was performed on PBMCs, taken at surgery. The receptor comes from a female donor with early-stage non-small cell lung cancer. The V call is TRBV30, the J call TRBJ1-6, with TRBD1 as a possible D gene (5 bases). The CDR3 region is CAWTGHTNNSPLHF. In nucleotides, the CDR3 is TGTGCCTGGACCGGACACACGAATAATTCACCCCTCCACTTT.